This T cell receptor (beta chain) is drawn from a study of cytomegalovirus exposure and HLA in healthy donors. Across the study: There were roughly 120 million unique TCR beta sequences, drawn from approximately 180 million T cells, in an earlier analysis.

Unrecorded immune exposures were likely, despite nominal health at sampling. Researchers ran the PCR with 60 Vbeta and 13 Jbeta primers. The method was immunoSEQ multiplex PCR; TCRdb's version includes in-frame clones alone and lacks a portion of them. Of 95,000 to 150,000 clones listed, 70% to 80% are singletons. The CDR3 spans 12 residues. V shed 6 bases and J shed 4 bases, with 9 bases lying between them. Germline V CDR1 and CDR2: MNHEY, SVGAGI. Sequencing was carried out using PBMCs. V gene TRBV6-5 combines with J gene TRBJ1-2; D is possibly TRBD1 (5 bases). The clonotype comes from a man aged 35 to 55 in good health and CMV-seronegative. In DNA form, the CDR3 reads TGTGCCAGCAGGACAGATCCCTATGGCTACACCTTC. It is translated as CASRTDPYGYTF.